The next 13 T cell receptor beta chains were all read from a single sample in a study of shared clonotypes between healthy human individuals. Terminally differentiated effector memory CD45RA+ cells were excluded from the naive CD8 cells, which were CD45RO-negative and positively selected for CCR7. Method: immunoSEQ multiplex PCR; TCRdb's copy keeps in-frame clones and lacks some. Of 660,000 or so clones in the sample, 95% to 96% were seen once. The sequencing input was naive CD8+ T cells sorted from blood. Source of these receptors: a woman in her 30s in good health.

The rearrangement uses TRBV5-4 and TRBJ2-7; tentatively, D is TRBD2 (6 bases). Per germline, CDR1 SGHNT and CDR2 YYREEE (reference sequence). V lost 1 base to trimming and J lost 5 bases, with 13 bases between them. The CDR3 is made up of 14 amino acids. The CDR3 protein is CASSLSVGGDEQYF. The CDR3 DNA reads as TGTGCCAGCAGCTTGAGCGTGGGCGGGGACGAGCAGTACTTC.

V gene TRBV6-4 combines with J gene TRBJ2-1, with a possible D match to TRBD2 (5 bases). This CDR3 contains 15 residues. Germline-derived CDR1 and CDR2 are MRHNA and SNTAGT. The V and J ends lost 6 bases and 4 bases respectively, with 16 bases between them. The CDR3 coding sequence is TGTGCCAGCAGAGCTAGAGCGGAGACTTACAATGAGCAGTTCTTC. Its protein is CASRARAETYNEQFF.

This chain links TRBV9 with TRBJ2-3; D tentatively reads TRBD1 or TRBD2 (5 bases each). CDR1 and CDR2 from the germline V gene are SGDLS and YYNGEE. V lost 5 bases, J lost 0 bases, and 7 bases lay in between. The CDR3 runs to 13 residues. The CDR3, as DNA: TGTGCCAGCAGGGGGGTCAGCACAGATACGCAGTATTTT. It translates to CASRGVSTDTQYF.

This chain connects TRBV5-1 to TRBJ2-3, with TRBD2 identical over 11 bases. This CDR3 comprises 16 residues. CDR1 is SGHRS and CDR2 is YFSETQ in the germline V gene. Trimming at V came to 7 bases and at J to 0 bases, leaving 7 bases not matched to a gene. The CDR3 DNA follows: TGCGCCAGCTCGACCCTAGCGGGAGGTAGCACAGATACGCAGTATTTT. This gives the protein CASSTLAGGSTDTQYF.

This sequence joins TRBV5-1 and TRBJ1-1; no definite D call. The CDR3 spans 18 residues. The germline V and J ends were trimmed by 4 bases and 3 bases, with 25 bases remaining between them. Germline V CDR1 and CDR2: SGHRS, YFSETQ. The CDR3 DNA sequence: TGCGCCAGCAGCCTCGGGGTCGCCACCCCGGGGAGGCACACTGAAGCTTTCTTT. The encoded protein is CASSLGVATPGRHTEAFF.

CDR3 bases: TGTGCCAGCAGCTTGGTAGCGGGAAGGGGCCTTAACAATGAGCAGTTCTTC. Amino acids: CASSLVAGRGLNNEQFF. The chain couples TRBV5-4 to TRBJ2-1; 8 nucleotides align to TRBD2. CDR3 length: 17 residues. Unmatched junction bases numbered 10, after V lost 0 bases and J lost 5 bases. CDR1 SGHNT and CDR2 YYREEE come from the germline V gene (reference sequence).

The V gene is TRBV5-1, the J gene TRBJ2-7, with 8 bases fitting TRBD1. The CDR3 covers 16 residues. J lost 4 bases, V lost 0 bases, and 9 bases had no gene match. CDR1 and CDR2 (germline): SGHRS, YFSETQ. The CDR3 sequence is CASSLVPGQGLYEQYF. The CDR3, as DNA: TGCGCCAGCAGCTTGGTCCCCGGACAGGGACTTTACGAGCAGTACTTC.

In this sample, this clone turned up once. The genes are TRBV4-1 and TRBJ2-2; 10 nucleotides match TRBD2. Trimming removed 1 base from V and 1 base from J; junction bases left unmatched: 9. This CDR3 has 19 amino acids. Germline V gene sequence: CDR1 MGHRA, CDR2 YSYEKL. CDR3 amino acids: CASSQGWTSGAENTGELFF. The CDR3 nucleotides are TGCGCCAGCAGCCAAGGTTGGACTAGCGGAGCCGAGAACACCGGGGAGCTGTTTTTT.

The rearrangement uses TRBV5-1 and TRBJ1-2; 8 bases match TRBD1. Germline values: CDR1 SGHRS, CDR2 YFSETQ. This CDR3 region has 15 residues. The V and J ends lost 4 bases and 2 bases, in that order; junction bases with no gene match: 7. This CDR3 reads CASSGRTGLNYGYTF. The CDR3 DNA follows: TGCGCCAGCAGCGGGCGGACAGGGTTAAACTATGGCTACACCTTC. Full variable domain (remainder filled in from reference TRBV5-1 and TRBJ1-2): KAGVTQTPRYLIKTRGQQVTLSCSPISGHRSVSWYQQTPGQGLQFLFEYFSETQRNKGNFPGRFSGRQFSNSRSEMNVSTLELGDSALYLCASSGRTGLNYGYTFGSGTRLTVV.

This rearrangement joins TRBV7-9 to TRBJ2-7, with 7 bases aligning to TRBD1. CDR1 is SEHNR and CDR2 is FQNEAQ in the germline V gene (reference sequence). This CDR3 has 14 amino acids. J lost 6 bases, V lost 5 bases, and 10 bases had no gene match. This chain's CDR3 is CASSIRDSHSEQYF. The CDR3 region has the DNA TGTGCCAGCAGCATCCGGGACAGCCATTCCGAGCAGTACTTC.

The count of this clone is one. The chain joins TRBV19 to TRBJ2-7; D might be TRBD1 or TRBD2, each matching 6 bases. Trimming left V 1 base short and J 5 bases short, with 9 bases between. The germline V gene encodes CDR1 LNHDA and CDR2 SQIVND (reference sequence). CDR3 length: 13 residues. CDR3 residues: CASSIAGGHEQYF. The CDR3 DNA follows: TGTGCCAGTAGTATAGCTGGGGGGCACGAGCAGTACTTC.

The V gene is TRBV28, the J gene TRBJ2-4, with D unresolved. CDR1 and CDR2 (germline): MDHEN, SYDVKM. The CDR3 runs 13 residues. Trimming removed 1 base at V and 7 bases at J, with 8 bases between. The CDR3 protein is CASSLYPGNIQYF. The CDR3 DNA reads as TGTGCCAGCAGTTTATACCCTGGCAACATTCAGTACTTC. The full variable domain, rest sourced from reference TRBV28 and TRBJ2-4, is DVKVTQSSRYLVKRTGEKVFLECVQDMDHENMFWYRQDPGLGLRLIYFSYDVKMKEKGDIPEGYSVSREKKERFSLILESASTNQTSMYLCASSLYPGNIQYFGAGTRLSVL.

The chain's CDR3 is CASSHRGNSGNTIYF. The CDR3, as DNA: TGTGCCAGCAGCCATAGGGGAAACTCTGGAAACACCATATATTTT. This rearrangement joins TRBV4-2 to TRBJ1-3; the D gene is possibly TRBD1 (5 bases). This CDR3 spans 15 amino acids. Germline loops: CDR1 LGHNA, CDR2 YNFKEQ. V was cut by 3 bases and J by 0 bases, with 9 bases left in between.